Listed below are T cell receptor beta chains from one sample, sequenced in a study of CD8 T cells in Susac syndrome. TCRdb re-analysed the immunoSEQ multiplex PCR reads in MiXCR, keeping a single row per CDR3 protein. The table records tens of thousands of distinct CDR3 sequences, roughly 93% of them present only once. Material for sequencing was CD4+ T cells from PBMCs. Source of these receptors: a human donor with Susac syndrome. Each CDR3 is given with its conserved first and last residue. D genes are given only for firm matches. A row's size may be missing; if present it is once, few, many or a size class.

j_gene: TRBJ2-3
v_gene: TRBV12-3/TRBV12-4
abundance: NA
d_gene: NA
len: 16
CDR3aa: CASSPRQSGYTDTQYF
CDR3nt: TGTGCCAGCAGTCCGAGACAGAGCGGCTACACAGATACGCAGTATTTT

j_gene: TRBJ1-5
v_gene: TRBV4-2
abundance: once
d_gene: NA
len: 17
CDR3aa: CASSQDGRVGGNQPQHF
CDR3nt: TGTGCCAGCAGCCAAGATGGCAGGGTTGGTGGGAATCAGCCCCAGCATTTT

j_gene: TRBJ1-2
v_gene: TRBV3-1
abundance: NA
d_gene: NA
len: 13
CDR3aa: CASSQVQTYGYTF
CDR3nt: TGTGCCAGCAGCCAAGTCCAGACCTATGGCTACACCTTC

j_gene: TRBJ2-7
v_gene: TRBV7-2
abundance: NA
d_gene: NA
len: 13
CDR3aa: CASSQRAPYEQYF
CDR3nt: TGTGCCAGCAGCCAGAGGGCCCCCTACGAGCAGTACTTC

j_gene: TRBJ2-7
v_gene: TRBV3-1
abundance: NA
d_gene: TRBD1
len: 14
CDR3aa: CASSHFDRGYEQYF
CDR3nt: TGTGCCAGCAGCCATTTCGACAGGGGTTACGAGCAGTACTTC

j_gene: TRBJ2-1
v_gene: TRBV7-3
abundance: NA
d_gene: TRBD2
len: 15
CDR3aa: CASSSGLAGVDEQFF
CDR3nt: TGTGCCAGCAGCTCCGGACTAGCGGGGGTCGATGAGCAGTTCTTC

j_gene: TRBJ1-2
v_gene: TRBV7-2
abundance: NA
d_gene: NA
len: 15
CDR3aa: CASSGGQILNYGYTF
CDR3nt: TGTGCCAGCAGCGGCGGACAGATCCTTAACTATGGCTACACCTTC

j_gene: TRBJ1-2
v_gene: TRBV28
abundance: NA
d_gene: NA
len: 14
CDR3aa: CASSLSGQLYGYTF
CDR3nt: TGTGCCAGCAGTTTATCGGGCCAGCTCTATGGCTACACCTTC

j_gene: TRBJ1-2
v_gene: TRBV5-1
abundance: NA
d_gene: NA
len: 15
CDR3aa: CASSLALGGVEGYTF
CDR3nt: TGCGCCAGCAGCTTGGCCTTGGGAGGGGTGGAAGGCTACACCTTC

j_gene: TRBJ1-2
v_gene: TRBV28
abundance: NA
d_gene: TRBD1
len: 14
CDR3aa: CASSLMTGRDGYTF
CDR3nt: TGTGCCAGCAGTTTAATGACAGGGCGGGATGGCTACACCTTC

j_gene: TRBJ2-3
v_gene: TRBV9
abundance: NA
d_gene: NA
len: 14
CDR3aa: CASSMNPSTDTQYF
CDR3nt: TGTGCCAGCAGCATGAATCCTAGCACAGATACGCAGTATTTT

j_gene: TRBJ2-7
v_gene: TRBV7-3
abundance: once
d_gene: NA
len: 14
CDR3aa: CASSLGTATRRQYF
CDR3nt: TGTGCCAGCAGCCTTGGGACTGCAACGCGAAGGCAGTACTTC

j_gene: TRBJ2-5
v_gene: TRBV3-1
abundance: once
d_gene: NA
len: 14
CDR3aa: CASQRTPGSETQYF
CDR3nt: TGTGCCAGCCAGAGAACGCCAGGGTCAGAGACCCAGTACTTC

j_gene: TRBJ2-7
v_gene: TRBV6-5
abundance: NA
d_gene: NA
len: 14
CDR3aa: CATSRSSFYYEQYF
CDR3nt: TGTGCCACCAGCAGGTCTTCATTCTACTACGAGCAGTACTTC

j_gene: TRBJ2-7
v_gene: TRBV7-2
abundance: once
d_gene: NA
len: 14
CDR3aa: CASSLRGGPWEQYF
CDR3nt: TGTGCCAGCAGCTTAAGGGGGGGGCCGTGGGAGCAGTACTTC

j_gene: TRBJ1-1
v_gene: TRBV15
abundance: NA
d_gene: NA
len: 14
CDR3aa: CATSRDAVNTEAFF
CDR3nt: TGTGCCACCAGCAGAGACGCGGTGAACACTGAAGCTTTCTTT

j_gene: TRBJ1-2
v_gene: TRBV19
abundance: NA
d_gene: TRBD1
len: 15
CDR3aa: CASSINRGRVDGYTF
CDR3nt: TGTGCCAGTAGTATAAACAGGGGGCGTGTTGATGGCTACACCTTC

j_gene: TRBJ2-5
v_gene: TRBV7-2
abundance: once
d_gene: TRBD2
len: 14
CDR3aa: CASSSGLAKETQYF
CDR3nt: TGTGCCAGCAGCTCTGGACTAGCGAAGGAGACCCAGTACTTC

j_gene: TRBJ2-3
v_gene: TRBV29-1
abundance: NA
d_gene: NA
len: 15
CDR3aa: CSVAMLGGGTDTQYF
CDR3nt: TGCAGCGTTGCGATGCTGGGGGGAGGCACAGATACGCAGTATTTT

j_gene: TRBJ2-2
v_gene: TRBV12-3/TRBV12-4
abundance: NA
d_gene: TRBD2
len: 17
CDR3aa: CASSSRQAGGRTGELFF
CDR3nt: TGTGCCAGCAGTTCACGCCAAGCGGGGGGTCGTACCGGGGAGCTGTTTTTT

j_gene: TRBJ1-3
v_gene: TRBV6-5
abundance: NA
d_gene: TRBD1
len: 20
CDR3aa: CASSYSRGTGRRSSGNTIYF
CDR3nt: TGTGCCAGCAGTTACTCGAGGGGGACAGGCCGGAGGAGCTCTGGAAACACCATATATTTT

j_gene: TRBJ2-5
v_gene: TRBV6-6
abundance: NA
d_gene: TRBD1
len: 15
CDR3aa: CASSRSQGAGETQYF
CDR3nt: TGTGCCAGCAGTCGATCACAGGGGGCTGGAGAGACCCAGTACTTC

j_gene: TRBJ1-1
v_gene: TRBV7-2
abundance: NA
d_gene: NA
len: 11
CDR3aa: CASSRGGWAFF
CDR3nt: TGTGCCAGCAGCCGCGGGGGGTGGGCTTTCTTT

j_gene: TRBJ2-3
v_gene: TRBV10-3
abundance: NA
d_gene: TRBD2
len: 17
CDR3aa: CAISEAIGLATTDTQYF
CDR3nt: TGTGCCATCAGTGAGGCGATCGGACTAGCGACCACAGATACGCAGTATTTT

j_gene: TRBJ2-7
v_gene: TRBV5-1
abundance: NA
d_gene: NA
len: 13
CDR3aa: CASSLTSFYEQYF
CDR3nt: TGCGCCAGCAGCTTGACTAGCTTTTACGAGCAGTACTTC

j_gene: TRBJ1-1
v_gene: TRBV6-2/TRBV6-3
abundance: NA
d_gene: NA
len: 16
CDR3aa: CASSSYLSSGNTEAFF
CDR3nt: TGTGCCAGCAGCTCCTATCTATCCTCGGGGAACACTGAAGCTTTCTTT

j_gene: TRBJ2-6
v_gene: TRBV28
abundance: once
d_gene: TRBD1
len: 15
CDR3aa: CASRPTGAGANVLTF
CDR3nt: TGTGCCAGCAGGCCTACAGGGGCTGGGGCCAACGTCCTGACTTTC

j_gene: TRBJ2-3
v_gene: TRBV28
abundance: few
d_gene: NA
len: 12
CDR3aa: CASRTSTDTQYF
CDR3nt: TGTGCCAGCCGGACTAGCACAGATACGCAGTATTTT

j_gene: TRBJ1-5
v_gene: TRBV20-1
abundance: NA
d_gene: TRBD1
len: 12
CDR3aa: CSAGTGEQPQHF
CDR3nt: TGCAGTGCGGGGACAGGGGAACAGCCCCAGCATTTT

j_gene: TRBJ2-3
v_gene: TRBV7-3
abundance: NA
d_gene: NA
len: 14
CDR3aa: CASSSGSGTDTQYF
CDR3nt: TGTGCCAGCAGCTCGGGAAGCGGCACAGATACGCAGTATTTT

j_gene: TRBJ1-1
v_gene: TRBV4-1
abundance: NA
d_gene: NA
len: 15
CDR3aa: CASSQVGGAGTEAFF
CDR3nt: TGCGCCAGCAGCCAAGTCGGGGGGGCGGGCACTGAAGCTTTCTTT

j_gene: TRBJ1-1
v_gene: TRBV5-1
abundance: once
d_gene: NA
len: 14
CDR3aa: CASTREELNTEAFF
CDR3nt: TGCGCCAGCACCCGAGAAGAGTTGAACACTGAAGCTTTCTTT

j_gene: TRBJ1-2
v_gene: TRBV5-1
abundance: NA
d_gene: TRBD1
len: 15
CDR3aa: CASSLGQGSNYGYTF
CDR3nt: TGCGCCAGCAGCCTAGGACAGGGATCTAACTATGGCTACACCTTC

j_gene: TRBJ1-5
v_gene: TRBV30
abundance: NA
d_gene: NA
len: 13
CDR3aa: CAWSLGGSQPQHF
CDR3nt: TGTGCCTGGAGTTTGGGGGGGAGTCAGCCCCAGCATTTT

j_gene: TRBJ1-6
v_gene: TRBV3-1
abundance: NA
d_gene: NA
len: 17
CDR3aa: CASSFLGDDGGDSPLHF
CDR3nt: TGTGCCAGCAGCTTCCTAGGGGACGACGGAGGGGATTCACCCCTCCACTTT

j_gene: TRBJ1-1
v_gene: TRBV5-1
abundance: NA
d_gene: NA
len: 14
CDR3aa: CASSLEGPLTEAFF
CDR3nt: TGCGCCAGCAGCTTGGAGGGGCCCCTAACTGAAGCTTTCTTT